This entry features one T cell receptor (beta chain) sequence. The target antigen is unknown. This specimen belongs to a study of T cells in Graves' hyperthyroidism and ophthalmopathy. Study details: Initial diagnosis, before any treatment, was when peripheral blood was collected. Broader study findings: Also found in blood were most expanded thyroid clonotypes above 0.001.

The investigators amplified TCR beta CDR3 regions from RNA transcripts. The HTBI primer set was used in a first-round RT-PCR of the TCR CDR3. One entry per CDR3 protein results from TCRdb running MiXCR on the multiplex PCR reads. The sample records approximately 200,000 distinct CDR3 sequences, roughly 18% being singletons. Pregnant or lactating patients were excluded, as were those with uncontrolled infection or other autoimmune disease. PBMCs were sourced from approximately 10 ml fresh peripheral blood. The sequenced material came from blood. This clonotype was obtained from a man aged 35-49 years with Graves' hyperthyroidism.

CDR3 amino acids: CASSLRGQGKSGELFF. CDR3 nucleotide sequence: TGTGCCAGCAGTTTAAGGGGACAGGGGAAATCCGGGGAGCTGTTTTTT. V and J are TRBV27 and TRBJ2-2, with TRBD1 identical over 10 bases. Germline V gene sequence: CDR1 MNHEY, CDR2 SMNVEV (reference sequence). V was pared by 2 bases and J by 6 bases, with 6 bases of the junction left unmatched. The CDR3 is made up of 16 amino acids.